These 28 T cell receptor beta chains came from one sample sequenced in a study of cytomegalovirus exposure and HLA in healthy donors. The study ran its PCR with 60 Vbeta and 13 Jbeta primers. Sequencing used immunoSEQ multiplex PCR; TCRdb keeps in-frame clones, though not all of them. The sample holds about 69,000 clones, about 75% seen once. Sequencing used PBMCs. The receptor source for this set is a man aged 18 to 30 in good health and CMV-seronegative.

The V call is TRBV19, the J call TRBJ1-5; a weak D match, TRBD1 (5 bases). The CDR3 is 18 amino acids. Trimming left V 6 bases short and J 0 bases short, with 21 bases between. The V gene's germline CDR1 is LNHDA and CDR2 SQIVND (reference sequence). The CDR3 protein is CASSQTTATWYSNQPQHF. The CDR3 DNA is TGTGCCAGTAGCCAGACGACAGCGACCTGGTATAGCAATCAGCCCCAGCATTTT.

This chain connects TRBV28 to TRBJ2-7, with 9 bases that match TRBD1. The CDR3 loop spans 15 amino acids. Trimming at V came to 5 bases and at J to 2 bases, leaving 7 bases not matched to a gene. In germline, CDR1 is MDHEN, CDR2 SYDVKM. The CDR3 protein is CASSVSGTGTYEQYF. DNA of the CDR3: TGTGCCAGCAGTGTGTCCGGGACAGGGACCTACGAGCAGTACTTC.

This clone was recorded only once. V usage is TRBV7-9 and J usage is TRBJ2-7; 7 positions match TRBD1. This CDR3 comprises 17 residues. In germline, CDR1 is SEHNR, CDR2 FQNEAQ (reference sequence). The V gene end was trimmed by 5 bases and the J gene end by 4 bases; junction bases not matched to a gene: 17. This chain's CDR3 is CASSILRARDSPYEQYV. The CDR3 nucleotides read TGTGCCAGCAGCATACTTCGAGCCCGGGACAGCCCTTACGAGCAGTACGTC.

This sequence joins TRBV2 and TRBJ1-2; no clear D gene. The germline V gene encodes CDR1 SNHLY and CDR2 FYNNEI. There are 15 residues in the CDR3. V shed 5 bases and J shed 1 base, with 14 bases lying between them. The CDR3 DNA is TGTGCCAGCAGTAAAGGCGAGGGTAATAACTATGGCTACACCTTC. It specifies CASSKGEGNNYGYTF.

The chain joins TRBV11-2 to TRBJ2-1; 7 bases align to TRBD2. Germline V gene sequence: CDR1 SGHAT, CDR2 FQNNGV. The CDR3 covers 18 residues. V was clipped by 2 bases and J by 3 bases; unmatched bases: 13. The CDR3 is CASSLQPAGSGDYNEQFF. The CDR3, as DNA: TGTGCCAGCAGCTTACAGCCCGCAGGGAGCGGGGACTACAATGAGCAGTTCTTC.

The chain joins TRBV6-5 to TRBJ1-6; D remains unclear. Germline CDR1 MNHEY, CDR2 SVGAGI. This CDR3 is 15 amino acids long. Trimming shortened V by 2 bases and J by 3 bases, and 8 bases separated the two germline ends. The CDR3 loop reads CASSYDGIYNSPLHF. The CDR3 DNA is TGTGCCAGCAGTTACGACGGGATCTATAATTCACCCCTCCACTTT.

V is TRBV28 and J is TRBJ1-5, with TRBD1 identical over 7 bases. The CDR3 is made up of 14 amino acids. Per germline, CDR1 MDHEN and CDR2 SYDVKM. Germline trimming cut 5 bases from V and 6 bases from J; bases unmatched to any gene: 7. CDR3 amino acids: CASSQMTGTQPQHF. The DNA of the CDR3 is TGTGCCAGCAGTCAAATGACAGGGACTCAGCCCCAGCATTTT.

The chain links TRBV19 to TRBJ1-1; D unclear. The CDR3 loop spans 14 amino acids. CDR1 is LNHDA, CDR2 SQIVND, per germline (reference sequence). V gave up 6 bases and J gave up 1 base, with 12 bases separating them. CDR3 region: CASSPRGGNTEAFF. CDR3 in DNA: TGTGCCAGTAGCCCCCGCGGTGGGAACACTGAAGCTTTCTTT. Filled out from reference TRBV19 and TRBJ1-1, the complete variable domain reads DGGITQSPKYLFRKEGQNVTLSCEQNLNHDAMYWYRQDPGQGLRLIYYSQIVNDFQKGDIAEGYSVSREKKESFPLTVTSAQKNPTAFYLCASSPRGGNTEAFFGQGTRLTVV.

For the CDR3, the DNA is TGCGCCAGCTCCCCAGAAGGGGTTATTATGGGCAATCAGCCCCAGCATTTT. Translating it yields CASSPEGVIMGNQPQHF. The chain carries TRBV4-1 and TRBJ1-5; TRBD1 might be the D (5 bases). V shed 8 bases and J shed 2 bases, with 22 bases lying between them. This CDR3 region has 17 residues. The germline V gene has CDR1 MGHRA and CDR2 YSYEKL.

This clone appeared a few times. V usage is TRBV19 and J usage is TRBJ2-1; TRBD2 aligns across 9 bases. Per germline, CDR1 LNHDA and CDR2 SQIVND (reference sequence). This CDR3 is built from 15 residues. V dropped 9 bases and J dropped 4; count of bases not matched to a gene: 10. The CDR3: CASQEGLAGYNEQFF. In nucleotides, the CDR3 is TGTGCCAGCCAAGAGGGGCTAGCGGGGTACAATGAGCAGTTCTTC.

This clone occurred once. The chain employs TRBV4-3 and TRBJ2-2; 10 bases line up with TRBD1. Germline V gene data show CDR1 as LGHNA and CDR2 as YSLEER. V lost 1 base, J lost 13 bases, and 9 bases stayed unmatched. This CDR3 region has 15 residues. CDR3 coding DNA: TGCGCCAGCAGCCAAGGGACAGGGGGAGGAAGAGGGCTGTTTTTT. This codes for CASSQGTGGGRGLFF.

V and J are TRBV4-3 and TRBJ1-6, with D tentatively TRBD1 (6 bases). V gave up 4 bases and J gave up 5 bases, with 15 bases separating them. This CDR3 is 16 amino acids long. CDR1 and CDR2 from the germline V gene are LGHNA and YSLEER. The CDR3 DNA sequence: TGCGCCAGCAGCCCCCAGTGGGGGCCTCATAATTCACCCCTCCACTTT. Protein: CASSPQWGPHNSPLHF.

The chain links TRBV11-2 to TRBJ2-5; 10 nucleotides line up with TRBD1. Trimming cost V 0 bases and J 1 base; bases outside gene matches: 5. The CDR3 contains 17 residues. The germline CDR1 and CDR2 sequences are SGHAT and FQNNGV. The CDR3 region has the DNA TGTGCCAGCAGCTTAGATGGGACAGGGGCAGCCCAAGAGACCCAGTACTTC. This codes for CASSLDGTGAAQETQYF.

The chain employs TRBV28 and TRBJ2-1, with 8 nucleotides matching TRBD2. From germline, CDR1 is MDHEN and CDR2 SYDVKM. This CDR3 has 14 residues. Trimming cost V 4 bases and J 7 bases; bases outside gene matches: 6. The CDR3 region is CASSSAGGRNEQFF. The CDR3 DNA reads TGTGCCAGCAGTTCGGCGGGAGGTAGAAATGAGCAGTTCTTC.

The V and J genes are TRBV9 and TRBJ2-7; D might be TRBD1 (5 bases). Germline V CDR1 and CDR2: SGDLS, YYNGEE. CDR3 length equals 14 residues. V was trimmed by 2 bases and J by 0 bases, leaving 9 bases between them. CDR3 sequence: CASSVTGSSYEQYF. The CDR3 coding sequence is TGTGCCAGCAGCGTTACAGGTAGCTCCTACGAGCAGTACTTC.

The V call is TRBV28, the J call TRBJ2-2; 11 bases agree with TRBD1. Germline V gene lookup returns CDR1 MDHEN and CDR2 SYDVKM. This CDR3 is 16 amino acids long. V lost 5 bases to trimming and J lost 2 bases; unmatched junction nucleotides: 4. CDR3 amino acids: CASSRWTGGNTGELFF. The CDR3 DNA reads TGTGCCAGCAGTCGATGGACAGGGGGCAACACCGGGGAGCTGTTTTTT.

The chain uses TRBV11-3 and TRBJ2-2, with TRBD1 identical over 12 bases. V was pared by 5 bases and J by 7 bases, with 11 bases of the junction left unmatched. The CDR3 has 17 residues. Germline loops: CDR1 SGHNT, CDR2 YENEEA. The CDR3 sequence: CASSRWDRGRGDGELFF. The CDR3 DNA sequence: TGTGCCAGCAGCCGCTGGGACAGGGGGCGCGGTGACGGGGAGCTGTTTTTT.

The DNA of the CDR3 is TGTGCCAGCAGCCAAGATCGTAATAGCGGGGGATTCGGGACCCAGTACTTC. It is translated as CASSQDRNSGGFGTQYF. The V and J genes are TRBV4-2 and TRBJ2-5; 9 bases match TRBD2. Germline-derived CDR1 and CDR2 are LGHNA and YNFKEQ. The CDR3 sequence is 17 residues long. Trimming removed 0 bases from V and 7 bases from J; junction bases left unmatched: 12.

The chain links TRBV27 to TRBJ1-6; TRBD1 matches 10 bases. CDR3 length equals 17 residues. The V and J ends lost 7 bases and 5 bases, in that order; junction bases with no gene match: 11. Germline V gene sequence: CDR1 MNHEY, CDR2 SMNVEV (reference sequence). The CDR3: CASKFSRGTGDNSPLHF. The CDR3 region has the DNA TGTGCCAGCAAGTTTTCCCGCGGGACAGGGGATAATTCACCCCTCCACTTT.

This clone was observed a single time. The chain uses TRBV7-9 and TRBJ1-2; 9 nucleotides align to TRBD1. J gave up 6 bases and V 5 bases, and 4 bases lay outside the gene matches. Germline V gene lookup returns CDR1 SEHNR and CDR2 FQNEAQ (reference sequence). The CDR3 contains 13 residues. This CDR3 is CASSRTGENGYTF. CDR3 in DNA: TGTGCCAGCAGCCGGACAGGGGAGAATGGCTACACCTTC.

The CDR3 bases are TGTGCCAGCAGTTACCACAGGGCAGGGACTGAAGCTTTCTTT. Translated, it gives CASSYHRAGTEAFF. This rearrangement joins TRBV5-4 to TRBJ1-1; D is perhaps TRBD1 (6 bases). The CDR3 spans 14 residues. Germline V gives CDR1 SGHNT, CDR2 YYREEE (reference sequence). V was trimmed by 5 bases and J by 5 bases, leaving 16 bases between them.

CDR3 residues: CASSPGTSGFTDTQYF. In DNA, the CDR3 is TGTGCCAGCAGCCCGGGGACTAGCGGGTTCACAGATACGCAGTATTTT. The chain uses TRBV9 and TRBJ2-3; 12 positions agree with TRBD2. Germline V gene lookup returns CDR1 SGDLS and CDR2 YYNGEE. The V segment lost 4 bases and the J segment 2 bases; nucleotides outside the gene matches: 5. This CDR3 is built from 16 residues.

V and J are TRBV5-1 and TRBJ1-6, with unresolved D. Trimming shortened V by 0 bases and J by 0 bases, and 7 bases separated the two germline ends. The CDR3 spans 16 residues. CDR1 SGHRS and CDR2 YFSETQ come from the germline V gene. The DNA for the CDR3 is TGCGCCAGCAGCTTGGCGGGGTTCTCCTATAATTCACCCCTCCACTTT. Protein: CASSLAGFSYNSPLHF.

The genes are TRBV5-6 and TRBJ2-2, with D uncertain. V was pared by 2 bases and J by 7 bases, with 6 bases between. From germline, CDR1 is SGHDT and CDR2 YYEEEE. This CDR3 spans 12 amino acids. CDR3 sequence: CASSLWSGELFF. The CDR3 region has the DNA TGTGCCAGCAGCTTATGGAGCGGGGAGCTGTTTTTT.

This chain uses TRBV5-1 with TRBJ1-3; TRBD1 agrees at 9 bases. CDR1 and CDR2 (germline): SGHRS, YFSETQ. Trimming cost V 2 bases and J 2 bases; bases outside gene matches: 5. CDR3 length: 16 amino acids. The CDR3 sequence: CASSFNRGPAGNTIYF. The CDR3 nucleotides read TGCGCCAGCAGCTTCAACAGGGGGCCGGCTGGAAACACCATATATTTT. Full variable domain (missing parts from reference TRBV5-1 and TRBJ1-3): KAGVTQTPRYLIKTRGQQVTLSCSPISGHRSVSWYQQTPGQGLQFLFEYFSETQRNKGNFPGRFSGRQFSNSRSEMNVSTLELGDSALYLCASSFNRGPAGNTIYFGEGSWLTVV.

The rearrangement links TRBV23-1 to TRBJ1-1, with D perhaps TRBD1 (5 bases). TRBV23-1 is filed as an ORF, its function uncertain. V gave up 0 bases and J gave up 7 bases, with 24 bases separating them. The CDR3 spans 18 residues. As DNA, the CDR3 is TGCGCCAGCAGTCAATCCCCCACCCGTCCAGGGTCCTCCTATGAAGCTTTCTTT. Its protein product is CASSQSPTRPGSSYEAFF.

The chain has TRBV5-1 and TRBJ2-7, with 14 bases matching TRBD2. Germline trimming cut 0 bases from V and 2 bases from J; bases unmatched to any gene: 1. In germline, CDR1 is SGHRS, CDR2 YFSETQ. The CDR3 is made up of 16 amino acids. This CDR3 is CASSLGTSGGPYEQYF. As DNA, the CDR3 is TGCGCCAGCAGCTTGGGGACTAGCGGGGGGCCCTACGAGCAGTACTTC.

The rearrangement joins TRBV6-6 to TRBJ2-4; D is uncertain. This CDR3 contains 15 residues. Germline V gene lookup returns CDR1 MNHNY and CDR2 SVGAGI (reference sequence). Trimming removed 7 bases from V and 0 bases from J, with 13 bases in between. The CDR3 DNA reads TGTGCCAGCACCTACTCTATCCTAGCCAAAAACATTCAGTACTTC. This codes for CASTYSILAKNIQYF.